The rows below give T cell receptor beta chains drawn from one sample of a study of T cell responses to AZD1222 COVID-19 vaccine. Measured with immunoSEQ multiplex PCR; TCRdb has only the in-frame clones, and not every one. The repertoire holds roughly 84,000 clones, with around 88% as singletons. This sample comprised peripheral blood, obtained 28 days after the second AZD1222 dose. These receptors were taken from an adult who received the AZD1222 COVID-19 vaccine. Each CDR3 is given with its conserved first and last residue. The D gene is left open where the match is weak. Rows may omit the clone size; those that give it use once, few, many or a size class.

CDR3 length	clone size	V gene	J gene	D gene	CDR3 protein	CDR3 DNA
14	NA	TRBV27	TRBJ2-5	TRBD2	CASSLTSGQETQYF	TGTGCCAGCAGCCTAACTAGCGGCCAAGAGACCCAGTACTTC
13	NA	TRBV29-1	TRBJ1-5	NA	CSVAQGRGQPQHF	TGCAGCGTTGCACAGGGCCGCGGCCAGCCCCAGCATTTT
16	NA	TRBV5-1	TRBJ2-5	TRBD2	CASSLATSGGIETQYF	TGCGCCAGCAGCTTGGCGACTAGCGGGGGGATAGAGACCCAGTACTTC
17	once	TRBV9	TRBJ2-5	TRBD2	CASSAPSGATPRGTQYF	TGTGCCAGCAGCGCCCCTAGCGGGGCTACTCCAAGAGGGACCCAGTACTTC
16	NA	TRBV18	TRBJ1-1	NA	CASSPQTRGVNTEAFF	TGTGCCAGCTCACCACAGACACGGGGCGTGAACACTGAAGCTTTCTTT
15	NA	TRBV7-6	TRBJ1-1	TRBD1	CASSLVGTGGTEAFF	TGTGCCAGCAGCTTAGTGGGGACAGGGGGCACTGAAGCTTTCTTT
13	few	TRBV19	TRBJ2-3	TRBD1	CASSNRGVDTQYF	TGTGCCAGTAGTAACAGGGGGGTGGATACGCAGTATTTT
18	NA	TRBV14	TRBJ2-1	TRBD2	CASSQETSGTHTHNEQFF	TGTGCCAGCAGCCAAGAGACTAGCGGGACTCACACGCACAATGAGCAGTTCTTC
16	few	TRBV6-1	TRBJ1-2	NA	CASSVPRRGCNYGYTF	TGTGCCAGCAGTGTCCCGCGTAGGGGCTGTAACTATGGCTACACCTTC
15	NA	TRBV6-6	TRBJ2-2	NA	CASSYTQANTGELFF	TGTGCCAGCAGTTACACGCAGGCAAACACCGGGGAGCTGTTTTTT
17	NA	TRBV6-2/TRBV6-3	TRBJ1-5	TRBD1	CASTPARTGGLPQPQHF	TGTGCCAGCACCCCTGCAAGGACAGGGGGCTTGCCTCAGCCCCAGCATTTT
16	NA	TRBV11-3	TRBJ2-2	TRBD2	CASSLEVRGGGGELFF	TGTGCCAGCAGCTTAGAGGTGCGGGGGGGCGGCGGGGAGCTGTTTTTT
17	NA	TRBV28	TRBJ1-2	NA	CASSQGDLGGRDYGYTF	TGTGCCAGCAGTCAGGGTGACCTCGGGGGGAGGGACTATGGCTACACCTTC
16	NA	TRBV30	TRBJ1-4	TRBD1	CAWSVSGGSTNEKLFF	TGTGCCTGGAGTGTATCAGGGGGGTCAACTAATGAAAAACTGTTTTTT
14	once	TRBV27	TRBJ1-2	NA	CASSLAFANYGYTF	TGTGCCAGCAGCCTGGCCTTCGCTAACTATGGCTACACCTTC
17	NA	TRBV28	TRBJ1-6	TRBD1	CASSPWGQGAHNSPLHF	TGTGCCAGCAGTCCTTGGGGACAGGGGGCGCATAATTCACCCCTCCACTTT
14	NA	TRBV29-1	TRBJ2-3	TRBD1	CSASGGEVTDTQYF	TGCAGCGCATCAGGGGGAGAGGTAACAGATACGCAGTATTTT
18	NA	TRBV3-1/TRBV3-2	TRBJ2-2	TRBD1	CASSQDIYRDRDTGELFF	TGTGCCAGCAGCCAAGATATCTACCGGGACAGGGACACCGGGGAGCTGTTTTTT
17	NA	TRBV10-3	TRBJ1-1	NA	CATPSCEATGMNTEAFF	TGTGCCACGCCCAGTTGTGAGGCGACAGGTATGAACACTGAAGCTTTCTTT
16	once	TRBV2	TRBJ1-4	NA	CASSFSGRRWNEKLFF	TGTGCCAGCAGCTTCAGTGGGAGGCGGTGGAATGAAAAACTGTTTTTT
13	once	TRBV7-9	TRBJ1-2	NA	CASSLAGQRDYTF	TGTGCCAGCAGCTTAGCGGGGCAGCGCGACTACACCTTC
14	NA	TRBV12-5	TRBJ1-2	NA	CASGFGAGNYGYTF	TGTGCTAGTGGATTTGGGGCAGGGAATTATGGCTACACCTTC
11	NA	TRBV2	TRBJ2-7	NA	CAIPTGQEQYF	TGTGCCATCCCGACTGGCCAAGAGCAGTACTTC
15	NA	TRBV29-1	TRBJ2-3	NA	CSVDLQGTSTDTQYF	TGCAGCGTTGACCTACAGGGCACTAGCACAGATACGCAGTATTTT
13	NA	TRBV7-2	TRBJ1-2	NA	CASSLSKVIGYTF	TGTGCCAGCAGCTTATCAAAGGTGATCGGCTACACCTTC
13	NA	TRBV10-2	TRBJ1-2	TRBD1	CASSPTGNYGYTF	TGCGCCAGCAGCCCGACAGGGAACTATGGCTACACCTTC
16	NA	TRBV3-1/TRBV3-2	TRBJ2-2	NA	CASSLQSRGPTGELFF	TGTGCCAGCAGCCTTCAGTCGAGGGGTCCCACCGGGGAGCTGTTTTTT
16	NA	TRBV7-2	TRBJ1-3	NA	CASSRSQGTSGNTIYF	TGTGCCAGCAGCCGCAGCCAGGGGACCTCTGGAAACACCATATATTTT
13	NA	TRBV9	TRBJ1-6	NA	CASSGTVNSPLHF	TGTGCCAGCAGCGGGACAGTGAATTCACCCCTCCACTTT
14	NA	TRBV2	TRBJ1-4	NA	CASVRVKSYEKLFF	TGTGCCAGCGTCAGGGTCAAGTCCTATGAAAAACTGTTTTTT
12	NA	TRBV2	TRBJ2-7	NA	CASSDEAYGQYF	TGTGCCAGCAGTGATGAGGCTTACGGGCAGTACTTC
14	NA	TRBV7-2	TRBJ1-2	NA	CASSLNRDIYGYTF	TGTGCCAGCAGCTTGAACAGGGACATCTATGGCTACACCTTC
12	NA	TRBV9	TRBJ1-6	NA	CASSVVGSPLHF	TGTGCCAGCAGCGTAGTTGGTTCACCCCTCCACTTT
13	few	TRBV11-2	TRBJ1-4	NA	CASSPRLGEKLFF	TGTGCCAGCAGCCCCAGATTGGGTGAAAAACTGTTTTTT
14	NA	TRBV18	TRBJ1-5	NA	CASSPGGGNQPQHF	TGTGCCAGCTCACCGGGAGGGGGCAATCAGCCCCAGCATTTT
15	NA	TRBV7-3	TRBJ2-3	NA	CASSSRGATADTQYF	TGTGCCAGCAGCTCGAGGGGGGCTACAGCAGATACGCAGTATTTT
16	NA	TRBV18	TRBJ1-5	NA	CASSPQGGYSNQPQHF	TGTGCCAGCTCACCACAGGGCGGATATAGCAATCAGCCCCAGCATTTT
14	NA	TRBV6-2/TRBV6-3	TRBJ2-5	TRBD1	CASSYRTGGKTQYF	TGTGCCAGCAGTTACCGCACAGGGGGGAAGACCCAGTACTTC
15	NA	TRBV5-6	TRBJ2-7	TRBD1	CASSRWRTGTNEQYF	TGTGCCAGCAGCCGGTGGCGGACAGGGACAAACGAGCAGTACTTC
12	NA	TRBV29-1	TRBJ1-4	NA	CTFLGANEKLFF	TGCACCTTCTTAGGAGCTAATGAAAAACTGTTTTTT